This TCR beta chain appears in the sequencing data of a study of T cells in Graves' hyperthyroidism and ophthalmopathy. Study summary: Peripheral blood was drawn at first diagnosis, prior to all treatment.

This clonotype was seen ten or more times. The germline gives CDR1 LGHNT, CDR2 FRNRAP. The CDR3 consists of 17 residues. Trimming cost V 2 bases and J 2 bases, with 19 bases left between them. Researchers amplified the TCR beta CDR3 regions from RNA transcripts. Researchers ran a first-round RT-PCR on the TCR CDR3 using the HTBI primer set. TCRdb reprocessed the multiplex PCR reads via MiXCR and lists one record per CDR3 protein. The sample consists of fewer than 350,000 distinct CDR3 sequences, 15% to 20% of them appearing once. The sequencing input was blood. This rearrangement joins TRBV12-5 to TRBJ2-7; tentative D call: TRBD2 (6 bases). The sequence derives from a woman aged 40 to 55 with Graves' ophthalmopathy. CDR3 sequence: CASGLPSFGTPTYEQYF. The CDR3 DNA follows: TGTGCTAGTGGTTTGCCCTCCTTCGGGACTCCGACCTACGAGCAGTACTTC.